This T cell receptor beta chain was observed in a study of beta chain features in type 1 diabetes. Study results and caveats: The study found moderately but significantly shorter TCRB CDR3s in all four CD4+ subsets of Type 1 diabetes patients.

The sample holds a few counts of this clone. Its antigen is as yet unknown. The V gene lost 5 bases and the J gene lost 1 base, with 11 bases spanning the gap. Germline V CDR1 and CDR2: SGHTA, FQGNSA. The CDR3 covers 14 residues. Every bit of the isolated RNA underwent reverse transcription, so sequencing read expressed TCRB transcripts. TCRdb's copy holds only in-frame clones and misses some; the assay was immunoSEQ multiplex PCR. Of under 400,000 clones in the sample, about 12% are singletons; the top ten hold approximately 0.01%. This TCR was recovered from a young woman with type 1 diabetes. The chain combines TRBV7-2 with TRBJ1-1, with D perhaps TRBD1 (6 bases). Sequences were obtained from naive CD4+ T cells from blood. CDR3 sequence reads: CASSRGQSNTEAFF. The CDR3 DNA reads TGTGCCAGCAGCCGGGGACAATCGAACACTGAAGCTTTCTTT. The whole variable domain, remainder taken from reference TRBV7-2 and TRBJ1-1, is GAGVSQSPSNKVTEKGKDVELRCDPISGHTALYWYRQSLGQGLEFLIYFQGNSAPDKSGLPSDRFSAERTGGSVSTLTIQRTQQEDSAVYLCASSRGQSNTEAFFGQGTRLTVV.